The 28 T cell receptor beta chains listed next were all sequenced from one sample in a study of Graves' ophthalmopathy and Graves' hyperthyroidism. RNA transcripts provided the template for amplifying TCR beta CDR3 regions. Following a first-round RT-PCR that used HTBI primers, a second-round multiplex PCR was carried out. Using its own MiXCR run on the multiplex PCR reads, TCRdb lists one record per CDR3 protein. The repertoire holds 450,000 or so distinct CDR3 sequences, 13% to 15% seen once, with 9.8% in the top ten. Sequences were obtained from blood. The receptors were gathered from a woman aged 25 to 39 with Graves' ophthalmopathy.

This clonotype has ten or more counts. V is TRBV10-3 and J is TRBJ1-1; the match to TRBD1 covers 8 bases. The ends lost 4 bases at V and 2 bases at J; junction bases unmatched: 12. Per germline, CDR1 ENHRY and CDR2 SYGVKD. This CDR3 is built from 17 residues. The CDR3: CAISVMKAGGGNTEAFF. CDR3 bases: TGTGCCATCAGTGTGATGAAGGCAGGGGGCGGTAACACTGAAGCTTTCTTT.

The sample holds many counts of this clonotype. The chain joins TRBV28 to TRBJ2-7; 11 bases match TRBD2. The CDR3 is made up of 19 amino acids. Germline CDR1 and CDR2: MDHEN and SYDVKM. The ends lost 5 bases at V and 2 bases at J; junction bases unmatched: 17. CDR3 in DNA: TGTGCCAGCAGTGCCCCTTGGGTTAGCGGGAGGGCGTATACCTACGAGCAGTACTTC. Amino acid sequence: CASSAPWVSGRAYTYEQYF.

This clonotype was detected once. As the CDR3 is not closed by the conserved phenylalanine or tryptophan, this likely results from a read error. The gene calls are TRBV5-1 and TRBJ2-2; a possible D gene is TRBD1 (6 bases). V shed 6 bases and J shed 0 bases, with 9 bases lying between them. CDR1 is SGHRS, CDR2 YFSETQ, per germline. The CDR3 contains 14 residues. CDR3: CASTAGANTGELFY. CDR3 coding DNA: TGCGCCAGCACGGCAGGGGCGAACACCGGGGAGCTGTTTTAT.

This clonotype was recorded at least ten times. The rearrangement uses TRBV6-1 and TRBJ2-5; possible D gene TRBD1, 6 bases. Germline V CDR1 and CDR2: MNHNS, SASEGT. Trimming left V 7 bases short and J 5 bases short, with 14 bases between. This CDR3 contains 13 residues. In DNA form, the CDR3 reads TGTGCCAGCACGAATCCAGGGGAGGAGACCCAGTACTTC. Residues: CASTNPGEETQYF.

This clonotype was observed at least ten times. The chain links TRBV28 to TRBJ2-2; 9 nucleotides agree with TRBD2. V dropped 3 bases and J dropped 6; count of bases not matched to a gene: 8. Germline CDR1 reads MDHEN; CDR2 reads SYDVKM. This CDR3 has 16 amino acids. The CDR3 DNA reads TGTGCCAGCAGTTTTCTCGGACTAGCGCTTTCCGGGGAGCTGTTTTTT. As protein: CASSFLGLALSGELFF.

This clonotype was counted ten times or more. This chain connects TRBV6-6 to TRBJ1-5, with 7 positions matching TRBD1. V was pared by 4 bases and J by 4 bases, with 22 bases of the junction left unmatched. Per germline, CDR1 MNHNY and CDR2 SVGAGI (reference sequence). The CDR3 consists of 20 residues. The CDR3 loop is CASSSLLTGDVPHFNQPQHF. CDR3 in DNA: TGTGCCAGCAGTTCCCTGCTTACAGGGGACGTCCCCCATTTTAATCAGCCCCAGCATTTT.

This clonotype was seen repeatedly, ten times or more. The rearrangement joins TRBV20-1 to TRBJ2-7, with 9 bases lining up with TRBD1. From germline, CDR1 is DFQATT and CDR2 SNEGSKA (reference sequence). The CDR3 runs 12 residues. Trimming at V came to 7 bases and at J to 6 bases, leaving 7 bases not matched to a gene. The CDR3 nucleotides are TGCAGTGTAAACAGGGGGCGCCTCGAGCAGTACTTC. It encodes CSVNRGRLEQYF.

In its sample, this clonotype was seen many times. The chain uses TRBV28 and TRBJ1-3; TRBD1 aligns across 8 bases. The length of the CDR3 is 17 residues. With V trimmed by 6 bases and J by 0 bases, 10 bases remained unmatched. Germline lookup yields CDR1 MDHEN and CDR2 SYDVKM. In DNA, the CDR3 is TGTGCCAGCAGACCATGGACAGGGCAAGACTCTGGAAACACCATATATTTT. This gives the protein CASRPWTGQDSGNTIYF.

At least ten counts were recorded for this clonotype. This chain joins TRBV5-1 and TRBJ1-1; TRBD1 aligns across 9 bases. The V gene's germline CDR1 is SGHRS and CDR2 YFSETQ. J gave up 6 bases and V 5 bases, and 8 bases lay outside the gene matches. The CDR3 consists of 14 residues. This CDR3 reads CASRPGQGISEAFF. The CDR3 DNA reads as TGCGCCAGCAGACCGGGACAGGGAATCTCTGAAGCTTTCTTT.

In its sample, this clonotype was seen many times. This chain connects TRBV11-1 to TRBJ1-1, with D possibly matching TRBD1 (6 bases). Germline V gene lookup returns CDR1 SGHAT and CDR2 FQDESV (reference sequence). Trimming shortened V by 7 bases and J by 11 bases, and 29 bases separated the two germline ends. CDR3 length equals 16 residues. Written as DNA, the CDR3 is TGTGCCAGCACCCCCACCCACCCGGGGGGGCCGCCATCTGCTTTCTTT. It codes for CASTPTHPGGPPSAFF.

The chain carries TRBV2 and TRBJ1-5; no definite D call. This CDR3 is 16 amino acids long. V lost 6 bases and J 5 bases, leaving 20 bases between the germline ends. CDR1 and CDR2 (germline): SNHLY, FYNNEI. CDR3 in amino acids: CASRGRWSQIDQPQHF. In nucleotides, the CDR3 is TGTGCCAGCAGAGGAAGGTGGTCGCAAATTGATCAGCCCCAGCATTTT.

The table lists this clonotype with a few counts. The chain couples TRBV4-1 to TRBJ2-7; 12 bases agree with TRBD1. V lost 4 bases and J lost 0; bases outside the gene matches: 22. Germline V gene data show CDR1 as MGHRA and CDR2 as YSYEKL. The CDR3 runs 22 residues. The CDR3 DNA is TGCGCCAGCAGCCGGTCCGGGACAGGGGGCGGGAGGGAGTGGAACCCCTCCTACGAGCAGTACTTC. Translation: CASSRSGTGGGREWNPSYEQYF.

CDR3 amino acids: CASSPRPAAAYEQYF. In DNA, the CDR3 is TGTGCCAGCAGCCCTCGTCCAGCGGCGGCCTACGAGCAGTACTTC. The rearrangement uses TRBV5-5 and TRBJ2-7, with D perhaps TRBD2 (5 bases). This CDR3 spans 15 amino acids. The germline CDR1 and CDR2 sequences are SGHKS and YYEKEE (reference sequence). Between the trimmed V and J ends, which lost 4 bases and 2 bases, there was a span of 16 bases.

The chain links TRBV30 to TRBJ2-7; D is unclear. The germline gives CDR1 GTSNPN, CDR2 SVGIG (reference sequence). The CDR3 spans 14 residues. Trimming cost V 1 base and J 7 bases, with 17 bases left between them. CDR3 residues: CAWSGPPGFVEQYF. In DNA, the CDR3 is TGTGCCTGGAGTGGCCCCCCGGGTTTCGTGGAGCAGTACTTC.

This clonotype was seen at least ten times. The junction and the germline gene differ at one end; a read error may be behind it. The chain is built from TRBV12-3 or TRBV12-4 and TRBJ2-5, with a weak D call TRBD2 (7 bases). The CDR3 loop spans 15 amino acids. CDR3 residues: CTSSLGRGARETQYF. The CDR3 coding sequence is TGTACCAGCAGTTTAGGTCGGGGGGCCCGGGAGACCCAGTACTTC.

This clonotype occurred many times. The chain joins TRBV18 to TRBJ1-2, with D tentatively TRBD1 (6 bases). Trimming removed 3 bases from V and 6 bases from J, with 29 bases in between. Germline lookup yields CDR1 KGHSH and CDR2 LQKENI. This CDR3 contains 19 residues. The CDR3 DNA is TGTGCCAGCTCACCGACAGGTCGCGGATTCTCGGAGGCGGGAGATGGCTACACCTTC. It translates to CASSPTGRGFSEAGDGYTF. Supplemented by reference TRBV18 and TRBJ1-2, the full variable domain reads NAGVMQNPRHLVRRRGQEARLRCSPMKGHSHVYWYRQLPEEGLKFMVYLQKENIIDESGMPKERFSAEFPKEGPSILRIQQVVRGDSAAYFCASSPTGRGFSEAGDGYTFGSGTRLTVV.

This clonotype was detected only a few times. This chain connects TRBV6-1 to TRBJ1-6; a weak D match, TRBD1 (5 bases). V lost 6 bases and J 7 bases, leaving 7 bases between the germline ends. The CDR3 totals 12 residues. CDR1 MNHNS and CDR2 SASEGT come from the germline V gene. CDR3 in amino acids: CASRGVNSPLHF. DNA of the CDR3: TGTGCCAGCAGAGGGGTCAATTCACCCCTCCACTTT.

The chain combines TRBV20-1 with TRBJ2-7; possibly TRBD1 for D (7 bases). The V end was cut by 3 bases, the J end by 3 bases, with 18 bases between. Germline CDR1 DFQATT, CDR2 SNEGSKA (reference sequence). The length of the CDR3 is 15 residues. The CDR3 loop reads CSARVVEGQFYEQYF. CDR3 coding DNA: TGCAGTGCTAGGGTTGTGGAGGGACAGTTCTACGAGCAGTACTTC.

CDR3 loop: CATSDLLAGGVNTGELFF. CDR3 nucleotides: TGTGCCACCAGTGATCTCCTAGCGGGGGGCGTAAACACCGGGGAGCTGTTTTTT. The rearrangement joins TRBV24-1 to TRBJ2-2, with TRBD2 matching 11 bases. CDR1 and CDR2 (germline): KGHDR, SFDVKD. V trimming: 3 bases; J trimming: 2 bases; junction bases outside the gene matches: 7. This CDR3 spans 18 amino acids.

This chain links TRBV4-1 with TRBJ2-2; 8 bases align to TRBD2. The V segment lost 4 bases and the J segment 1 base; nucleotides outside the gene matches: 8. Germline V gene sequence: CDR1 MGHRA, CDR2 YSYEKL. The CDR3 is 17 amino acids. The chain's CDR3 is CASSRRLAWVNTGELFF. CDR3 nucleotide sequence: TGCGCCAGCAGCCGTCGACTAGCGTGGGTGAACACCGGGGAGCTGTTTTTT.

This clonotype occurred many times. J is TRBJ2-7 and V is TRBV10-2, with a possible D match to TRBD1 (6 bases). The CDR3 consists of 14 residues. Trimming cost V 4 bases and J 0 bases, with 10 bases left between them. Germline V CDR1 and CDR2: WSHSY, SAAADI. The CDR3 here is CASSGTQGSYEQYF. The CDR3 DNA reads TGCGCCAGCAGTGGGACACAGGGCTCCTACGAGCAGTACTTC.

This clonotype was recorded at least ten times. The CDR3 DNA reads as TGTGCCAGCAGTGAATCGGGGACCCGGGGCCGACCCCAGCATTTT. The encoded protein is CASSESGTRGRPQHF. The chain joins TRBV6-1 to TRBJ1-5, with D possibly being TRBD1 (5 bases). V lost 2 bases and J 10 bases, leaving 18 bases between the germline ends. Per the germline V gene, CDR1 is MNHNS and CDR2 is SASEGT. This CDR3 is 15 amino acids long.

This chain uses TRBV2 with TRBJ2-2; 7 bases align to TRBD2. The V and J ends lost 3 bases and 4 bases, in that order; junction bases with no gene match: 8. CDR3 size: 16 residues. Per the germline V gene, CDR1 is SNHLY and CDR2 is FYNNEI. The CDR3 region has the DNA TGTGCCAGCAGTGAGACTAGCAGCGTGGGCACCGGGGAGCTGTTTTTT. It specifies CASSETSSVGTGELFF.

This clonotype was detected ten times or more. The chain carries TRBV6-1 and TRBJ1-2; D is possibly TRBD1 (5 bases). The V end lost 6 bases, the J end lost 5 bases, and 16 bases lay between the germline ends. Germline V CDR1 and CDR2: MNHNS, SASEGT. The CDR3 consists of 14 residues. Here the CDR3 DNA reads TGTGCCAGCAGCGGGATGGGGGAGAGGTATGGCTACACCTTC. Amino acid sequence: CASSGMGERYGYTF.

This clonotype was seen only a few times. The chain couples TRBV6-2 or TRBV6-3 to TRBJ2-7; 7 bases align to TRBD2. This CDR3 is built from 18 residues. V was pared by 0 bases and J by 0 bases, with 11 bases of the junction left unmatched. Per germline, CDR1 MNHEY and CDR2 SVGEGT. The DNA of the CDR3 is TGTGCCAGCAGTTACTCGACGGCGGGAGTTGGGGCCTCCTACGAGCAGTACTTC. The encoded protein is CASSYSTAGVGASYEQYF.

This clonotype was seen repeatedly, ten times or more. The chain joins TRBV5-1 to TRBJ1-6, with 10 bases fitting TRBD1. CDR3 length: 14 residues. The germline V gene has CDR1 SGHRS and CDR2 YFSETQ. J gave up 6 bases and V 6 bases, and 3 bases lay outside the gene matches. CDR3 DNA: TGCGCCAGCACCCGGGACAGGGGTAATTCACCCCTCCACTTT. It yields the protein CASTRDRGNSPLHF. The full variable domain, completed using reference TRBV5-1 and TRBJ1-6, is KAGVTQTPRYLIKTRGQQVTLSCSPISGHRSVSWYQQTPGQGLQFLFEYFSETQRNKGNFPGRFSGRQFSNSRSEMNVSTLELGDSALYLCASTRDRGNSPLHFGNGTRLTVT.

This clonotype showed up many times. The chain is built from TRBV29-1 and TRBJ2-7; D not resolved. Germline values: CDR1 SQVTM, CDR2 ANQGSEA. The V end lost 2 bases, the J end lost 12 bases, and 14 bases lay between the germline ends. The CDR3 runs to 11 residues. CDR3 nucleotide sequence: TGCAGCGTTGAAATAGGGCCTAGTAGGTACTTC. Encoded protein: CSVEIGPSRYF.

This clonotype appeared many times. The chain carries TRBV19 and TRBJ1-5; a possible D gene is TRBD1 (5 bases). Trimming stripped 5 bases from V and 0 bases from J, with 11 bases between. This CDR3 region has 15 residues. The germline V gene has CDR1 LNHDA and CDR2 SQIVND (reference sequence). The CDR3 is CASSEGAYSNQPQHF. In DNA form, the CDR3 reads TGTGCCAGTAGTGAAGGGGCTTATAGCAATCAGCCCCAGCATTTT.